This record covers a single T cell receptor beta chain. This clone is considered medium-sized (0.01 to 0.1%). What this receptor recognizes is not known. Base qualities are not recorded, but no much larger clone differs from it by a single base. Genomic DNA was extracted from sorted cells for sequencing of the TCRbeta CDR3 region. The immunoSEQ Assay was used for sequencing of TCRbeta CDR3 regions. TCRdb carries this immuneACCESS record with in-frame sequences only. Its versions omit some clonotypes, under half of them owing to an unresolved V gene in the studies checked, with the rest unexplained. The sample contains roughly 50,000 clones, around 89% of them found a single time. Roughly 30% of the sample comes from the top ten. The trial excluded patients who had a history of autoimmune disease or were on systemic immunosuppression. Peripheral blood for TCR sequencing was collected from all dose cohorts at baseline, on cycle 4 day 1, and on cycle 7 day 1. The samples were drawn from a first-in-human, open-label, multicenter phase I dose-escalation trial of ivuxolimab. Adults with locally advanced or metastatic melanoma, renal cell carcinoma, hepatocellular carcinoma or head and neck squamous cell carcinoma were enrolled in the trial. Before TCR sequencing, CD4+ T cells and CD8+ T cells from peripheral blood were sorted into separate populations.

The data belong to a study of OX40 agonist ivuxolimab in advanced cancers. About the investigation overall: The costimulatory receptor OX40 (CD134) was targeted by ivuxolimab, a fully human IgG2 agonistic monoclonal antibody. The paper describes the monotherapy dose-escalation part (N of about 47 patients) of the phase I trial of ivuxolimab. Of the approximately 50 dose-escalation patients, hepatocellular carcinoma was present in roughly 19, melanoma in some 15, renal cell carcinoma in 9 and head and neck cancer in 9. Intravenous ivuxolimab was administered to patients every 2 weeks at six dose levels: 0.01, 0.1, 0.3, 1.5, 3 and 10 mg/kg. Partial responses occurred in three dose-escalation patients, of whom one had hepatocellular carcinoma and two had cutaneous melanoma. The purpose of peripheral TCRbeta sequencing was to test whether ivuxolimab changed TCR sequence diversity and led to clonal T-cell expansion. Patients were allowed to have had prior anti-PD-1, anti-PD-L1 or anti-CTLA-4 therapy, and approximately 40% of the dose-escalation patients had previously received checkpoint inhibitors. In the dose-escalation cohort, 65% to 90% of patients were male, and the mean age was approximately 60 years, with a range of roughly 20 to 80.

The paper's findings and limits, for the study overall: After ivuxolimab, CD8+ T cells had more expanded clones than CD4+ T cells on average. Low levels of normalized T-cell clonal expansion were also shown by some nonresponding patients. The antigen specificity of the peripheral T cells that underwent clonal expansion was not determined. Clonal expansion of both CD4+ and CD8+ blood T cells was observed from baseline to week 6 at doses 0.1 to 3.0 mg/kg. In partial responders in the 0.1-3.0 mg/kg groups, normalized peripheral clonal expansion was found to be among the lowest, especially among CD8+ T cells.

The trim is 1 base for V and 0 bases for J, with a gap of 14 bases between the germline ends. CDR1 is given as SGHNT and CDR2 as YENEEA, both from the germline V gene. The cysteine opens and the phenylalanine closes a CDR3 of 17 amino acids. Only CDR3 DNA remains: 51 bases, in frame from the first base. The TCR was taken from an adult with an advanced solid tumor such as melanoma, head and neck, liver or kidney cancer. Specimen: CD4+ or CD8+ T cells sorted from blood, collected in a trial of the OX40 agonist ivuxolimab. Here the chain combines TRBV11-3 and TRBJ2-3; TRBD1 is possibly the D segment (5 matching bases). Here is the DNA: TGTGCCAGCAGCTTAGCTGAGTCCCCAGGGAGCACAGATACGCAGTATTTT. The translation is CASSLAESPGSTDTQYF.